Given below is one TCR beta chain in context. The source of the sample is a study of control samples from healthy donors and cancer patients. Profiled with immunoSEQ multiplex PCR; TCRdb holds only in-frame clones, not every one. The repertoire has tens of thousands of clones, 88% of them found once; the top ten carry around 6%. The V gene lost 3 bases and the J gene lost 7 bases, with 20 bases spanning the gap. Per the germline V gene, CDR1 is SGHRS and CDR2 is YFSETQ. The CDR3 has 15 amino acids. Sequencing input: blood. This sequence originates from a woman aged 45-60 years in good health. The V call is TRBV5-1, the J call TRBJ2-7, with D maybe TRBD1 (6 bases). The chain's CDR3 is CASSSGQSTNEEQYF. CDR3 DNA: TGCGCCAGCAGCTCAGGACAGTCCACTAACGAAGAGCAGTACTTC.